Below, 10 T cell receptor beta chains from the same sample are listed, as sequenced in a study of blood T cell repertoires in COVID-19. Measured with immunoSEQ multiplex PCR; TCRdb has only the in-frame clones, and not every one. The sample has around 290,000 clones, about nine tenths seen once; the top ten hold less than 2%. Sequenced sample: PBMCs or T cells enriched from blood (not recorded which). These receptors came from a middle-aged woman who had recovered from COVID-19.

The genes are TRBV10-1 and TRBJ2-1; TRBD2 agrees at 14 bases. The CDR3 is 17 residues long. Germline V gene sequence: CDR1 WNHNN, CDR2 SYGVQD (reference sequence). Trimming took 4 bases from V and 6 from J; bases not matched to a gene: 8. The CDR3 sequence: CASSATSGGALSNEQFF. The CDR3 DNA follows: TGCGCCAGCAGTGCGACTAGCGGGGGGGCCCTATCCAATGAGCAGTTCTTC.

This clone has more than one count but fewer than ten. The chain joins TRBV15 to TRBJ1-5; D gene ambiguous. The V end lost 5 bases, the J end lost 2 bases, and 16 bases lay between the germline ends. The germline gives CDR1 LNHNV, CDR2 YYDKDF (reference sequence). CDR3 length equals 16 residues. In nucleotides, the CDR3 is TGTGCCACCAGCCCCGGGGAAAGAATTGGCAATCAGCCCCAGCATTTT. This sequence encodes CATSPGERIGNQPQHF.

This clone has a single count. CDR3 protein: CASSSNQNSNQPQHF. The CDR3 coding sequence is TGTGCCAGCAGCTCGAACCAGAATAGCAATCAGCCCCAGCATTTT. The rearrangement joins TRBV5-8 to TRBJ1-5; no clear D gene. Per the germline V gene, CDR1 is SGHTS and CDR2 is YDEGEE. The V end lost 3 bases, the J end lost 0 bases, and 10 bases lay between the germline ends. The CDR3 totals 15 residues.

The chain links TRBV7-3 to TRBJ2-2; D is perhaps TRBD1 (5 bases). V gave up 4 bases and J gave up 0 bases, with 12 bases separating them. The CDR3 runs 16 residues. Germline CDR1 is SGHTA and CDR2 is FQGTGA. CDR3 nucleotide sequence: TGTGCCAGCAGCTCCAGGGTTGGCTCGAACACCGGGGAGCTGTTTTTT. It encodes CASSSRVGSNTGELFF.

The chain uses TRBV10-3 and TRBJ2-1; D call uncertain. The CDR3 totals 11 residues. CDR1 ENHRY and CDR2 SYGVKD come from the germline V gene. V was trimmed by 2 bases and J by 14 bases, leaving 10 bases between them. The CDR3 sequence: CAISESREEFF. In DNA form, the CDR3 reads TGTGCCATCAGTGAGAGCAGAGAGGAGTTCTTC.

The chain uses TRBV6-6 and TRBJ2-1; TRBD2 might be the D (6 bases). This CDR3 has 15 amino acids. V was shortened by 3 bases and J by 5 bases, with 14 bases between the two germline ends. Per the germline V gene, CDR1 is MNHNY and CDR2 is SVGAGI (reference sequence). The CDR3 is CASSYPTSPDNEQFF. CDR3 DNA: TGTGCCAGCAGTTATCCCACTAGCCCAGACAATGAGCAGTTCTTC.

The chain is built from TRBV10-2 and TRBJ1-1; D remains ambiguous. Looked up from germline, CDR1 is WSHSY and CDR2 is SAAADI. Trimming shortened V by 0 bases and J by 7 bases, and 6 bases separated the two germline ends. This CDR3 spans 12 amino acids. The CDR3 nucleotides read TGCGCCAGCAGTGAGTCGCGGGGTGAAGCTTTCTTT. It codes for CASSESRGEAFF.

V usage is TRBV11-3 and J usage is TRBJ2-1, with unresolved D. The CDR3 length is 14 residues. V lost 3 bases and J 2 bases, leaving 8 bases between the germline ends. Germline CDR1 SGHNT, CDR2 YENEEA. The CDR3 DNA is TGTGCCAGCAGCTTTAGTATTACCTACAATGAGCAGTTCTTC. Amino acids: CASSFSITYNEQFF.

The V gene is TRBV5-1, the J gene TRBJ1-1, with TRBD1 matching over 11 bases. Losses at the gene ends were 0 bases for V and 4 bases for J; bases not matched to a gene: 2. Germline values: CDR1 SGHRS, CDR2 YFSETQ. This CDR3 is 15 amino acids long. The CDR3 nucleotides read TGCGCCAGCAGCTTGGATGGGACAGGGGGCACTGAAGCTTTCTTT. Its protein is CASSLDGTGGTEAFF. The full variable domain, completed using reference TRBV5-1 and TRBJ1-1, is KAGVTQTPRYLIKTRGQQVTLSCSPISGHRSVSWYQQTPGQGLQFLFEYFSETQRNKGNFPGRFSGRQFSNSRSEMNVSTLELGDSALYLCASSLDGTGGTEAFFGQGTRLTVV.

This sequence joins TRBV27 and TRBJ2-1, with 12 bases that match TRBD2. Germline V CDR1 and CDR2: MNHEY, SMNVEV (reference sequence). The CDR3 length is 16 residues. After removal of 5 bases from V and 4 bases from J, the junction contained 6 bases not matched to a gene. CDR3 DNA: TGTGCCAGCAGTATGACCGGGACTAGCGGGTACAATGAGCAGTTCTTC. This gives the protein CASSMTGTSGYNEQFF.